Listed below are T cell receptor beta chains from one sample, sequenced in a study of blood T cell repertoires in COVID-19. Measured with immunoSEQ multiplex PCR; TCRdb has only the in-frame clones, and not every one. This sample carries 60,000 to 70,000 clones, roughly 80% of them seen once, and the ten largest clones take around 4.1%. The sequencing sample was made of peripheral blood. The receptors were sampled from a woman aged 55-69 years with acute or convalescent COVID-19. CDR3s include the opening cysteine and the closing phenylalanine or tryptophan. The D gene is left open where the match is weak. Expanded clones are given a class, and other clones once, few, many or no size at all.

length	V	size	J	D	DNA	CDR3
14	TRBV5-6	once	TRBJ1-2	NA	TGTGCCAGCAGCTTGGCCCAGGGCATCTATGGCTACACCTTC	CASSLAQGIYGYTF
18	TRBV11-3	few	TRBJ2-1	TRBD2	TGTGCCAGCAGCTTAGGGCTAGCGGGGGGCCACTTGAACAATGAGCAGTTCTTC	CASSLGLAGGHLNNEQFF
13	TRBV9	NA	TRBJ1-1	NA	TGTGCCAGCAGCGTGGTAGCCAACACTGAAGCTTTCTTT	CASSVVANTEAFF
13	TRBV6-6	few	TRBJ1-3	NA	TGTGCCACTCAAAGGGGCTCGGGAAACACCATATATTTT	CATQRGSGNTIYF
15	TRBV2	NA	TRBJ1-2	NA	TGTGCCAGCAGTCTAAACAGGGTAGTAATGGAGGGCTACACCTTC	CASSLNRVVMEGYTF
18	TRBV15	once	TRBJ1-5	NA	TGTGCCACCAGCAGAGATCTCTCGACAGCTTATAGCAATCAGCCCCAGCATTTT	CATSRDLSTAYSNQPQHF
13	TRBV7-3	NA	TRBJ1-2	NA	TGTGCCAGCAGCCCCTCGGGGGGCTATGGCTACACCTTC	CASSPSGGYGYTF
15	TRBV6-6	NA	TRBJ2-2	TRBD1	TGTGCCAGCAGTTACCGGACAGGGGTAACCGGGGAGCTGTTTTTT	CASSYRTGVTGELFF
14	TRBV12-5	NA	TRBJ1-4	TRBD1	TGTGCTAGTGGGGACAGGGGCTATAATGAAAAACTGTTTTTT	CASGDRGYNEKLFF
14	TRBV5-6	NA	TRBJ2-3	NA	TGTGCCAGCAGCTTGTCTCGGCGGACAGATACGCAGTATTTT	CASSLSRRTDTQYF
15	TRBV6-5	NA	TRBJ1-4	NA	TGTGCCAGCACCCTCAAGGGAGGAACTAATGAAAAACTGTTTTTT	CASTLKGGTNEKLFF
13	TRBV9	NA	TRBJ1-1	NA	TGTGCCAGCAGCGCCCAGGGCCCCACTGAAGCTTTCTTT	CASSAQGPTEAFF
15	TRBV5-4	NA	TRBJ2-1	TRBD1	TGTGCCAGCAGCTTGCAGGACAGGGACTACAATGAGCAGTTCTTC	CASSLQDRDYNEQFF
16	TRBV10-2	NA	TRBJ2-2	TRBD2	TGCGCCAGCAGTGCCGCGGGACTAGCGAACACCGGGGAGCTGTTTTTT	CASSAAGLANTGELFF
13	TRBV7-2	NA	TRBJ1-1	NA	TGTGCCAGCAGCTTAGCGGTCCGGGTTGAAGCTTTCTTT	CASSLAVRVEAFF
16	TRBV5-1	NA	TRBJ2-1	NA	TGCGCCAGCAGCTTGTCCCCGAACAGGGCCGGGAATGAGCAGTTCTTC	CASSLSPNRAGNEQFF
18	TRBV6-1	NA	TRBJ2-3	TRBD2	TGTGCCAGCAGCGAACCAAAAGGTAGCGGGGGGGCATCAGATACGCAGTATTTT	CASSEPKGSGGASDTQYF
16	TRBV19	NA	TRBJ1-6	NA	TGTGCCAGTAGTATAGATCTGGGGAGTGCTGGCTCACCCCTCCACTTT	CASSIDLGSAGSPLHF
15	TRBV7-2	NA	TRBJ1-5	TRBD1	TGTGCCAGCAGCTTGGGACAGTATAGCAATCAGCCCCAGCATTTT	CASSLGQYSNQPQHF
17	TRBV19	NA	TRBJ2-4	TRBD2	TGTGCCAGTATGGGACTAGCGGGGGCCGGGGCCAAAAACATTCAGTACTTC	CASMGLAGAGAKNIQYF
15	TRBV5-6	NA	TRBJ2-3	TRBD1	TGTGCCAGCAGTCGTCCCAGGGGGTTAGCAGATACGCAGTATTTT	CASSRPRGLADTQYF
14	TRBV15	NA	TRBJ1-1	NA	TGTGCCACCAGCAGAGTCACGGGGGACACTGAAGCTTTCTTT	CATSRVTGDTEAFF
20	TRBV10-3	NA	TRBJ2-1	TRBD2	TGTGCCATCAGTGGTTCGACTAGCGGGGATCAGTATAGCTCCTACAATGAGCAGTTCTTC	CAISGSTSGDQYSSYNEQFF
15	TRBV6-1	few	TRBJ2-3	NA	TGTGCCAGCAGTGAACAACAGATTGGAACAGATACGCAGTATTTT	CASSEQQIGTDTQYF
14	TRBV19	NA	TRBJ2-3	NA	TGTGCCAGTAGTACCGGGGGTGGTCCAGATACGCAGTATTTT	CASSTGGGPDTQYF
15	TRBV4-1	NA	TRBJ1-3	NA	TGCGCCAGCAGTCAAGGGCGGGACTCTGGAAACACCATATATTTT	CASSQGRDSGNTIYF
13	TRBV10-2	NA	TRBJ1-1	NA	TGCGCCAGCAGTGGGGGGCAGCTCACTGAAGCTTTCTTT	CASSGGQLTEAFF
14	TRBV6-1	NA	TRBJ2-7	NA	TGTGCCAGCAGTGACAGGGAAAGTTCCTACGAGCAGTACTTC	CASSDRESSYEQYF
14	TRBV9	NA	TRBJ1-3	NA	TGTGCCAGCAGCCCCTGGCACTCTGGAAACACCATATATTTT	CASSPWHSGNTIYF
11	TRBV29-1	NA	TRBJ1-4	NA	TGCAGCGGCGGAGGGAATGAAAAACTGTTTTTT	CSGGGNEKLFF
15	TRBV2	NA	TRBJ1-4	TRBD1	TGTGCCAGCAGTGAGGGGACAGTTGGTTCCGAAAAACTGTTTTTT	CASSEGTVGSEKLFF
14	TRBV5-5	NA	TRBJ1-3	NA	TGTGCCAGCACCGGCGGGGGGGCTGGAAACACCATATATTTT	CASTGGGAGNTIYF
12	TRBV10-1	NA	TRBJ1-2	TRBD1	TGCTCCACCTCAGGGGGGTTCTATGGCTACACCTTC	CSTSGGFYGYTF
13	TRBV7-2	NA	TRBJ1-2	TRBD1	TGTGCCAGGTCAGGGGGAGCTAACTATGGCTACACCTTC	CARSGGANYGYTF
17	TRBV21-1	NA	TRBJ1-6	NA	TGTGCCAGCAGCAAAGTAGGGACAGGGGTGGGTAATTCACCCCTCCACTTT	CASSKVGTGVGNSPLHF
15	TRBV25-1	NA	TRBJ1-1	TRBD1	TGTGCCAGCAGTGAATGGGACAGGTTGGGCACTGAAGCTTTCTTT	CASSEWDRLGTEAFF
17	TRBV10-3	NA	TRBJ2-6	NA	TGTGCCATCAGTGCGCCCGTAGGCGGCTCTGGGGCCAACGTCCTGACTTTC	CAISAPVGGSGANVLTF
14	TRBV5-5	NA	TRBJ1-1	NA	TGTGCCAGCAGTCATTCCGGGGGGAACACTGAAGCTTTCTTT	CASSHSGGNTEAFF
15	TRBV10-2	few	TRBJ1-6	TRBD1	TGCGCCAGCAGTGTCTCCATGGCAGGGGGAACACCCCTCCACTTT	CASSVSMAGGTPLHF
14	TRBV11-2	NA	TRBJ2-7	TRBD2	TGTGCCAGCAGCTTAGAGCCTAGCGGTTACGAGCAGTACTTC	CASSLEPSGYEQYF
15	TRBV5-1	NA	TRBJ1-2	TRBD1	TGCGCCAGCAGCTTGGAGGAGGGGGCGGACTATGGCTACACCTTC	CASSLEEGADYGYTF
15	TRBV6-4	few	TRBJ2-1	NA	TGTGCCAGCAGTGACGGGGGGGGCGGCTACAATGAGCAGTTCTTC	CASSDGGGGYNEQFF
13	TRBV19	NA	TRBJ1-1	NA	TGTTCCACGGGACACATGGGCGACACTGAAGCTTTCTTT	CSTGHMGDTEAFF
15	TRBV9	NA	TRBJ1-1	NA	TGTGCCAGCAGCGGGCCGGGGGGCTTGAACACTGAAGCTTTCTTT	CASSGPGGLNTEAFF
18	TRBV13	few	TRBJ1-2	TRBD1	TGTGCCAGCAGCTTAAGGGGTCGGACAGGGGCCGATGACTATGGCTACACCTTC	CASSLRGRTGADDYGYTF
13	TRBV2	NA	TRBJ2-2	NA	TGTGCCAGCCAGACAGAGAACACCGGGGAGCTGTTTTTT	CASQTENTGELFF
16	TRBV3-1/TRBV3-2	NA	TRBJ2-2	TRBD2	TGTGCCAGCAGCCAAATCGGGGGGGCGAACACCGGGGAGCTGTTTTTT	CASSQIGGANTGELFF
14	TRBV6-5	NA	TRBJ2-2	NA	TGTGCCAGCAGAACAGGAACGAACACCGGGGAGCTGTTTTTT	CASRTGTNTGELFF
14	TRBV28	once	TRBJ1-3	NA	TGTGCCAGCCAGGACAGCCGCTCTGGAAACACCATATATTTT	CASQDSRSGNTIYF
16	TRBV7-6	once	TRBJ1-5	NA	TGTGCCAGCAGTCTAGGGGCAGGGTATAGCAATCAGCCCCAGCATTTT	CASSLGAGYSNQPQHF
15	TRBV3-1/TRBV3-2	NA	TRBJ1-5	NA	TGTGCCAGCAGCTCAGCTCGGGGGGGAGGGCAGCCCCAGCATTTT	CASSSARGGGQPQHF
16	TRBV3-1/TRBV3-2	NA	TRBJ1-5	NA	TGTGCCAGCAGCCAAGCCGGGGGGCGTGGCAATCAGCCCCAGCATTTT	CASSQAGGRGNQPQHF
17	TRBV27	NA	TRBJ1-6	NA	TGTGCCAGCAGTCGAGTCTCCCTGGGCCCGGATAATTCACCCCTCCACTTT	CASSRVSLGPDNSPLHF
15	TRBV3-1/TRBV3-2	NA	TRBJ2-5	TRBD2	TGTGCCAGCAGCTACCGGACTAGCGGGGTGGAGACCCAGTACTTC	CASSYRTSGVETQYF